This TCR beta chain was identified in a study of Ad26.COV2.S vaccination and SARS-CoV-2 variants. The overall study: The COV1001 Ad26.COV2.S trial arm included the donor. Once or twice, 56 days apart, Ad26.COV2.S was delivered intramuscularly.

Some clones are missing from TCRdb's copy, which holds only in-frame ones; the method was immunoSEQ multiplex PCR. The sample carries 440,000 or so clones, approximately 90% recorded once. The CDR3 has 16 amino acids. Germline V gene data show CDR1 as LGHNA and CDR2 as YSLEER. The V end lost 0 bases, the J end lost 2 bases, and 11 bases lay between the germline ends. Whole-study results and caveats: Researchers cautioned that TCR breadth and depth analyses may have underestimated total T cell responses.

This clone appeared once. Its antigen is currently unknown. Noted treatment: 15 to 20 received Ad26.COV2.S at low or high dose, single or two shots; roughly five received placebo; per-sample allocation not given. Vaccine and placebo recipients were sampled on day 63 after the first injection. The vaccine delivered Wuhan-strain SARS-CoV-2 spike through an Ad26 vector. The starting material was peripheral blood, obtained in a trial of Ad26.COV2.S vaccine versus placebo. The V gene is TRBV4-3, the J gene TRBJ2-1; D is uncertain. The clonotype comes from a person between 18 and 65 years old who received the Ad26.COV2.S COVID-19 vaccine or a placebo. The CDR3 DNA is TGCGCCAGCAGCCAAGATTTAGCCAGAACCTACAATGAGCAGTTCTTC. This sequence encodes CASSQDLARTYNEQFF.